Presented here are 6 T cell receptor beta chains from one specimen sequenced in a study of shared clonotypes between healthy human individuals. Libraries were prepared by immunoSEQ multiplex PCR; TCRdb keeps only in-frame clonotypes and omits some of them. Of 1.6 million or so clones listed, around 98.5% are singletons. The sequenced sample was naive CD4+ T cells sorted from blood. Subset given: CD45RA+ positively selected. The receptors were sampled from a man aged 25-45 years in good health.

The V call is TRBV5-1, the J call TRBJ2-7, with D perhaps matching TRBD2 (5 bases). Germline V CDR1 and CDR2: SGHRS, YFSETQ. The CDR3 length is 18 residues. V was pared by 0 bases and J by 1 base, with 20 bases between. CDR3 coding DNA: TGCGCCAGCAGCTTGGCCGGATCGGGGTTAGGTTCATCCTACGAGCAGTACTTC. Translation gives CASSLAGSGLGSSYEQYF.

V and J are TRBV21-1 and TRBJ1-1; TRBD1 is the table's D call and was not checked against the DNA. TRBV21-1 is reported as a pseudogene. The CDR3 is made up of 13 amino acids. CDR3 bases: TGTGCCAGCAGCAAAGAGACAGCCACTGAAGCTTTCTTT. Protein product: CASSKETATEAFF.

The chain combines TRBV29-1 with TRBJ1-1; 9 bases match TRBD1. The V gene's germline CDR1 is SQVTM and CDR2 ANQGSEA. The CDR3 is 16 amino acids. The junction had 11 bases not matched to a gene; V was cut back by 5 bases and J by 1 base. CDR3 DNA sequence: TGCAGCGTTACGGGACAGGGAGGCAATCGGAACACTGAAGCTTTCTTT. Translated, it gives CSVTGQGGNRNTEAFF.

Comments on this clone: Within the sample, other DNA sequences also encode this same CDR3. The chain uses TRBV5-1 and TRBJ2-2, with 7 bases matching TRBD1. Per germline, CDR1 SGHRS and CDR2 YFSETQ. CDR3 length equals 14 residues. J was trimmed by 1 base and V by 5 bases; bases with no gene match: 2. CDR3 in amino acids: CASRRDRNTGELFF. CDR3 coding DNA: TGCGCCAGCAGAAGGGACAGGAACACCGGGGAGCTGTTTTTT.

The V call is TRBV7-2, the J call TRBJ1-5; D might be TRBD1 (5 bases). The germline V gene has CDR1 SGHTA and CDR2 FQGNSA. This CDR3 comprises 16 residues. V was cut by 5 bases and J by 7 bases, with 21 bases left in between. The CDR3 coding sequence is TGTGCCAGCAGCCTAGAGGGGAGCAGAGTCAGACAGCCCCAGCATTTT. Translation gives CASSLEGSRVRQPQHF.

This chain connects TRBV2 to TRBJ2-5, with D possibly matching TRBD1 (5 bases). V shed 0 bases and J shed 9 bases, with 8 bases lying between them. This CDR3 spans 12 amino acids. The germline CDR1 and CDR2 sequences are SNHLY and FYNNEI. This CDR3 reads CASSEAVGPQYF. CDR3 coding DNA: TGTGCCAGCAGTGAAGCGGTGGGGCCCCAGTACTTC.